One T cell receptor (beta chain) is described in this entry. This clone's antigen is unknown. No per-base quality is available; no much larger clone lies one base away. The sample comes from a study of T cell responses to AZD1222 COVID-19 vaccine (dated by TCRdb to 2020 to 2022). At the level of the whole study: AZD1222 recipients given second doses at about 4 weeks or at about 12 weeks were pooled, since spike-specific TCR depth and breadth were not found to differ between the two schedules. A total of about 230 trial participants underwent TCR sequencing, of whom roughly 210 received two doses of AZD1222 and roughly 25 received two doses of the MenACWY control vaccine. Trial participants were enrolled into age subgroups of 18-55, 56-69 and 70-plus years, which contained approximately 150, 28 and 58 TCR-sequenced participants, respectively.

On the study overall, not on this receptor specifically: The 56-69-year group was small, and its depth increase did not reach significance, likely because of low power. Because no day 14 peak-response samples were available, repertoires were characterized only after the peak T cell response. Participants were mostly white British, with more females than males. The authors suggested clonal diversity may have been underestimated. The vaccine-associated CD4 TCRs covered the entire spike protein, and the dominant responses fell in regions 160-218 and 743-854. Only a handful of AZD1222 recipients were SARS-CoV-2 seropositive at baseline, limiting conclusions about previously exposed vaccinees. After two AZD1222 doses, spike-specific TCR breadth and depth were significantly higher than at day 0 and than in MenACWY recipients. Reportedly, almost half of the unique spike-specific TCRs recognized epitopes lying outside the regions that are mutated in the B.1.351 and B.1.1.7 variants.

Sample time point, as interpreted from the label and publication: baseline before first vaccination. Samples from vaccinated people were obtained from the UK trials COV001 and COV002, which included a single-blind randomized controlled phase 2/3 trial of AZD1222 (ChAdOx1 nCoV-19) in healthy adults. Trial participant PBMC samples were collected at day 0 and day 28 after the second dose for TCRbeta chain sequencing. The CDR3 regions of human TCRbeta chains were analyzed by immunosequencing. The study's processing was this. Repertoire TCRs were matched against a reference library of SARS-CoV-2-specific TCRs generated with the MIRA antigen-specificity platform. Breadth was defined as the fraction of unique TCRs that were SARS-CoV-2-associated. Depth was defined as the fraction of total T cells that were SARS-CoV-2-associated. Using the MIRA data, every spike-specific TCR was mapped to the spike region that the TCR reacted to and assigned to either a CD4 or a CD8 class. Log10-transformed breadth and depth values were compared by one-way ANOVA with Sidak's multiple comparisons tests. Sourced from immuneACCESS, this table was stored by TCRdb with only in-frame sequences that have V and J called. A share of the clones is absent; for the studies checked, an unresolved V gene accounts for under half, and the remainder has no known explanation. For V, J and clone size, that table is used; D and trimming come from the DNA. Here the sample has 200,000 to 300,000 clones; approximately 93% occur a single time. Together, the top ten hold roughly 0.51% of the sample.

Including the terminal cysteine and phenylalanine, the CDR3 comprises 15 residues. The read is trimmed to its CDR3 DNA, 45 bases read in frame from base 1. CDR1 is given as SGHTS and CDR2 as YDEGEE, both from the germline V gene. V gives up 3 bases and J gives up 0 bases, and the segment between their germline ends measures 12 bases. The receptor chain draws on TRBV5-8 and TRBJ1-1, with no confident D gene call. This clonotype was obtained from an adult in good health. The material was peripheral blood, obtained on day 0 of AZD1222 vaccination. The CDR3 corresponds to CASSSTGNMNTEAFF. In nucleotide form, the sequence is TGTGCCAGCAGCTCCACGGGGAATATGAACACTGAAGCTTTCTTT.